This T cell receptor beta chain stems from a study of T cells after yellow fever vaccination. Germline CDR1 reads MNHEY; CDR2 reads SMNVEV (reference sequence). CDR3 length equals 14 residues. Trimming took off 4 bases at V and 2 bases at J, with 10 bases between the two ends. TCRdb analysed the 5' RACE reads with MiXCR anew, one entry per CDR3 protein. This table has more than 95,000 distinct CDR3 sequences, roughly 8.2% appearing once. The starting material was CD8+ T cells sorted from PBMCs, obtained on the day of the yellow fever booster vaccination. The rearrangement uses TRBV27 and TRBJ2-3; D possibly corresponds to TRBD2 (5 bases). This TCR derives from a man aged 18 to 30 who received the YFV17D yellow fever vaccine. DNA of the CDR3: TGTGCCAGCAGTTGGTTCGGGGACACAGATACGCAGTATTTT. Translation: CASSWFGDTDTQYF.